The 30 T cell receptor beta chains reported below all come from one sample, sequenced in a study of technical replicates of blood from a few donors. This table comes from immunoSEQ multiplex PCR, and its TCRdb copy is limited to in-frame clones, with some not included. The sample comprises tens of thousands of clones, around 91% of which are singletons, and approximately 0.38% rests with the top ten. Sequencing input: T cells isolated from PBMCs. The receptors shown here come from a human donor in good health.

This chain connects TRBV7-3 to TRBJ2-1; 12 bases line up with TRBD2. Per germline, CDR1 SGHTA and CDR2 FQGTGA. The CDR3 length is 17 residues. V lost 2 bases and J lost 5; bases outside the gene matches: 7. The CDR3 here is CASSLAASGRGNNEQFF. CDR3 DNA: TGTGCCAGCAGCTTAGCGGCTAGCGGGAGGGGTAACAATGAGCAGTTCTTC. The full variable domain, its missing parts supplied by reference TRBV7-3 and TRBJ2-1, is GAGVSQTPSNKVTEKGKYVELRCDPISGHTALYWYRQSLGQGPEFLIYFQGTGAADDSGLPNDRFFAVRPEGSVSTLKIQRTERGDSAVYLCASSLAASGRGNNEQFFGPGTRLTVL.

The V and J genes are TRBV4-3 and TRBJ1-1, with 8 bases that match TRBD1. The CDR3 consists of 16 residues. Germline-derived CDR1 and CDR2 are LGHNA and YSLEER. The trim removed 4 bases at V and 0 bases at J, leaving 7 bases unmatched. CDR3 bases: TGCGCCAGCAGCCTGGACAGGGATATAATGAACACTGAAGCTTTCTTT. It translates to CASSLDRDIMNTEAFF.

The CDR3 here is CASSAQRTRAGTDTQYF. The DNA of the CDR3 is TGTGCCAGCAGTGCCCAACGGACCAGGGCGGGCACAGATACGCAGTATTTT. The rearrangement links TRBV6-1 to TRBJ2-3; TRBD1 is a possible D gene (5 bases). The CDR3 spans 17 residues. V was trimmed by 4 bases and J by 1 base, leaving 18 bases between them. Germline assignment: CDR1 MNHNS and CDR2 SASEGT.

This rearrangement joins TRBV12-5 to TRBJ1-3; TRBD1 aligns across 7 bases. CDR1 LGHNT and CDR2 FRNRAP come from the germline V gene. V lost 0 bases and J lost 0; bases outside the gene matches: 8. This CDR3 region has 18 residues. CDR3 loop: CASGLVLTGSPSGNTIYF. The CDR3 nucleotides read TGTGCTAGTGGTTTGGTTTTGACAGGGTCCCCCTCTGGAAACACCATATATTTT.

In its sample, this clone was seen once. This chain links TRBV7-6 with TRBJ1-5; D gene uncertain. This CDR3 has 15 amino acids. V lost 3 bases and J 1 base, leaving 10 bases between the germline ends. Germline values: CDR1 SGHVS, CDR2 FNYEAQ. CDR3 region: CASSLFLGSNQPQHF. The CDR3 nucleotides read TGTGCCAGCAGCTTGTTTCTCGGGAGCAATCAGCCCCAGCATTTT.

This chain links TRBV5-4 with TRBJ2-6; tentatively, D is TRBD2 (6 bases). The CDR3 loop spans 17 amino acids. Germline lookup yields CDR1 SGHNT and CDR2 YYREEE (reference sequence). V dropped 4 bases and J dropped 0 bases, with 14 bases sitting between them. CDR3 amino acids: CASSDGTGGSGANVLTF. The CDR3 nucleotides are TGTGCCAGCAGCGACGGGACTGGGGGCTCTGGGGCCAACGTCCTGACTTTC. Based on the CDR3 plus reference TRBV5-4 and TRBJ2-6, the full variable domain is ETGVTQSPTHLIKTRGQQVTLRCSSQSGHNTVSWYQQALGQGPQFIFQYYREEENGRGNFPPRFSGLQFPNYSSELNVNALELDDSALYLCASSDGTGGSGANVLTFGAGSRLTVL.

The chain carries TRBV6-5 and TRBJ2-3; 8 bases map to TRBD1. The J segment lost 1 base and the V segment lost 4 bases, leaving 7 bases of the junction unmatched. CDR1 MNHEY and CDR2 SVGAGI come from the germline V gene. The CDR3 covers 16 residues. The CDR3 region has the DNA TGTGCCAGCAGTTCATTGTTGACAGGGGGCACAGATACGCAGTATTTT. Its translation: CASSSLLTGGTDTQYF.

The gene calls are TRBV11-3 and TRBJ2-2; D is unclear. Between the trimmed V and J ends, which lost 5 bases and 0 bases, there was a span of 10 bases. CDR3 length: 15 residues. Looked up from germline, CDR1 is SGHNT and CDR2 is YENEEA. CDR3 in DNA: TGTGCCAGCAGCCTAATAGCCACGAACACCGGGGAGCTGTTTTTT. Translated, it gives CASSLIATNTGELFF.

The V call is TRBV30, the J call TRBJ2-2; TRBD2 might be the D (6 bases). V lost 5 bases and J 4 bases, leaving 8 bases between the germline ends. The CDR3 contains 12 residues. Germline V lookup: CDR1 GTSNPN, CDR2 SVGIG (reference sequence). CDR3 DNA sequence: TGTGCCTGGGGACTATTCACCGGGGAGCTGTTTTTT. Translating gives CAWGLFTGELFF.

J is TRBJ2-3 and V is TRBV5-1; TRBD2 matches 11 bases. The germline CDR1 and CDR2 sequences are SGHRS and YFSETQ. This CDR3 comprises 17 residues. Germline trimming cut 4 bases from V and 4 bases from J; bases unmatched to any gene: 11. Here the CDR3 DNA reads TGCGCCAGCAGCATTTCGATAGCGGGAGGGGGGGCAGATACGCAGTATTTT. Translating it yields CASSISIAGGGADTQYF.

On this clone: Other DNA sequences from this sample encode an identical CDR3 as well. V and J are TRBV15 and TRBJ1-5, with a weak D call TRBD1 (5 bases). In germline, CDR1 is LNHNV, CDR2 YYDKDF (reference sequence). The germline V and J ends were trimmed by 0 bases and 0 bases, with 6 bases remaining between them. The CDR3 contains 15 residues. CDR3 coding DNA: TGTGCCACCAGCAGAGATAGGGGTAGCAATCAGCCCCAGCATTTT. Encoded protein: CATSRDRGSNQPQHF.

The chain recombines TRBV4-1 with TRBJ2-3; the D is unclear. V lost 4 bases, J lost 1 base, and 9 bases lay in between. CDR1 is MGHRA and CDR2 is YSYEKL in the germline V gene. CDR3 size: 14 residues. The CDR3 spells CASSLLYGTDTQYF. CDR3 coding DNA: TGCGCCAGCAGCCTTCTATATGGCACAGATACGCAGTATTTT.

Notes on this clone: An end of the junction differs from the germline gene, which may be a read error. This chain joins TRBV7-7 and TRBJ2-1; the D is unclear. The germline V gene has CDR1 SSHAT and CDR2 FNYEAQ (reference sequence). This CDR3 has 16 residues. This CDR3 reads CASSLASYSSYNEQFF. The CDR3 DNA sequence: TGTGCTAGCAGCTTAGCTTCGTACAGCTCCTACAATGAGCAGTTCTTC.

The chain uses TRBV13 and TRBJ2-3, with D unresolved. CDR3 length: 16 amino acids. Germline lookup yields CDR1 PRHDT and CDR2 FYEKMQ (reference sequence). Trimming removed 6 bases from V and 6 bases from J, with 22 bases in between. CDR3 sequence reads: CASSEVPRVLSDTQYF. The CDR3 DNA reads as TGTGCCAGCAGTGAGGTCCCCCGGGTCTTGTCGGATACGCAGTATTTT.

The chain links TRBV20-1 to TRBJ2-1; D uncertain. The CDR3 covers 11 residues. The V gene lost 7 bases and the J gene lost 8 bases, with 12 bases spanning the gap. Looked up from germline, CDR1 is DFQATT and CDR2 is SNEGSKA (reference sequence). Here the CDR3 reads CSVNTFYEQFF. CDR3 nucleotides: TGCAGTGTCAACACCTTTTATGAGCAGTTCTTC.

This chain joins TRBV9 and TRBJ2-6; D not resolved. V lost 0 bases, J lost 0 bases, and 4 bases lay in between. The CDR3 is 15 amino acids. Germline V lookup: CDR1 SGDLS, CDR2 YYNGEE. In DNA form, the CDR3 reads TGTGCCAGCAGCGTAGCAATCTCTGGGGCCAACGTCCTGACTTTC. Translated, it gives CASSVAISGANVLTF.

This clone was detected ten times or more. The V call is TRBV19, the J call TRBJ1-1; D is unresolved. V was clipped by 7 bases and J by 1 base, with 13 bases between them. CDR3 length: 14 residues. From germline, CDR1 is LNHDA and CDR2 SQIVND (reference sequence). The DNA of the CDR3 is TGTGCCAGTAAGGTACCGGGGTGGAACACTGAAGCTTTCTTT. Its protein is CASKVPGWNTEAFF.

The table lists this clone with a count of one. This rearrangement joins TRBV2 to TRBJ2-6; D is possibly TRBD2 (6 bases). V was pared by 6 bases and J by 0 bases, with 6 bases between. There are 14 residues in the CDR3. Germline V CDR1 and CDR2: SNHLY, FYNNEI. The CDR3 reads CASRGGSGANVLTF. CDR3 bases: TGTGCCAGCAGGGGGGGCTCTGGGGCCAACGTCCTGACTTTC. The variable domain in full, with the rest retrieved from reference TRBV2 and TRBJ2-6, is EPEVTQTPSHQVTQMGQEVILRCVPISNHLYFYWYRQILGQKVEFLVSFYNNEISEKSEIFDDQFSVERPDGSNFTLKIRSTKLEDSAMYFCASRGGSGANVLTFGAGSRLTVL.

V is TRBV7-6 and J is TRBJ2-7, with TRBD1 matching 8 bases. CDR1 SGHVS and CDR2 FNYEAQ come from the germline V gene. With 5 bases clipped from V and 3 bases from J, the junction kept 12 bases outside the gene matches. The CDR3 contains 16 residues. The CDR3 region has the DNA TGTGCCAGCAGCCAGAAGGGGGCAGGGGGCTACTACGAGCAGTACTTC. Residues: CASSQKGAGGYYEQYF. The full variable domain, completed using reference TRBV7-6 and TRBJ2-7, is GAGVSQSPRYKVTKRGQDVALRCDPISGHVSLYWYRQALGQGPEFLTYFNYEAQQDKSGLPNDRFSAERPEGSISTLTIQRTEQRDSAMYRCASSQKGAGGYYEQYFGPGTRLTVT.

The chain recombines TRBV27 with TRBJ1-5; D is perhaps TRBD1 (5 bases). Germline CDR1 and CDR2: MNHEY and SMNVEV (reference sequence). V was cut by 6 bases and J by 7 bases, with 25 bases left in between. CDR3 length: 17 amino acids. The CDR3 loop reads CASSSSGTIQGEQPQHF. The CDR3 DNA sequence: TGTGCCAGCAGCTCAAGCGGGACGATCCAGGGCGAGCAGCCCCAGCATTTT.

The chain couples TRBV23-1 to TRBJ2-7; D possibly corresponds to TRBD1 (6 bases). TRBV23-1 qualifies as an ORF whose function is uncertain. Deletions cut 6 bases from V and 0 bases from J, with 18 bases between. This CDR3 is 16 amino acids long. The CDR3 DNA is TGCGCCAGCAGGCCAGACGCAGGACAGCTCTCCTACGAGCAGTACTTC. Its protein product is CASRPDAGQLSYEQYF.

This sequence joins TRBV29-1 and TRBJ2-7; unclear D gene. The CDR3 is made up of 12 amino acids. CDR1 SQVTM and CDR2 ANQGSEA come from the germline V gene. V lost 4 bases and J 1 base, leaving 8 bases between the germline ends. The CDR3 nucleotides read TGCAGCGTTGCTGAACAGTCCTACGAGCAGTACTTC. This gives the protein CSVAEQSYEQYF.

The J gene is TRBJ2-2, the V gene TRBV9, with 9 bases identical to TRBD2. J lost 5 bases, V lost 4 bases, and 9 bases had no gene match. The germline V gene has CDR1 SGDLS and CDR2 YYNGEE. This CDR3 region has 16 residues. DNA of the CDR3: TGTGCCAGCAGCACATCAACTAGCGGGCCTACCGGGGAGCTGTTTTTT. Translating it yields CASSTSTSGPTGELFF.

J is TRBJ2-3 and V is TRBV7-2, with 10 bases that match TRBD2. CDR1 is SGHTA and CDR2 is FQGNSA in the germline V gene. The CDR3 has 14 residues. The junction had 3 bases not matched to a gene; V was cut back by 4 bases and J by 5 bases. The CDR3 DNA follows: TGTGCCAGCAGCTATAGACTAGCGGGAGATACGCAGTATTTT. It codes for CASSYRLAGDTQYF.

The CDR3 protein is CASTYRGTGLYEQFF. The CDR3 nucleotides read TGCGCCAGCACCTATCGGGGGACAGGGTTATATGAGCAGTTCTTC. The chain has TRBV23-1 and TRBJ2-1, with 9 bases identical to TRBD1. TRBV23-1 is an ORF for which the function is uncertain. Germline trimming cut 7 bases from V and 8 bases from J; bases unmatched to any gene: 12. The CDR3 has 15 residues.

The genes are TRBV10-3 and TRBJ2-1; 9 bases align to TRBD2. The J segment lost 7 bases and the V segment lost 3 bases, leaving 16 bases of the junction unmatched. This CDR3 spans 18 amino acids. Germline V CDR1 and CDR2: ENHRY, SYGVKD. CDR3: CAISDLGYSSGVSNEQFF. CDR3 nucleotide sequence: TGTGCCATCAGTGACCTCGGGTATTCTAGCGGGGTATCAAATGAGCAGTTCTTC.

The chain recombines TRBV28 with TRBJ1-5; D gene unclear. Per the germline V gene, CDR1 is MDHEN and CDR2 is SYDVKM. The CDR3 length is 13 residues. V lost 5 bases, J lost 4 bases, and 9 bases lay in between. The CDR3: CASSPGLNQPQHF. CDR3 bases: TGTGCCAGCAGTCCAGGCTTGAATCAGCCCCAGCATTTT.

The V call is TRBV19, the J call TRBJ1-5; a weak D match, TRBD1 (5 bases). V shed 4 bases and J shed 5 bases, with 15 bases lying between them. The CDR3 has 15 residues. Germline V gives CDR1 LNHDA, CDR2 SQIVND (reference sequence). As DNA, the CDR3 is TGTGCCAGTAGTAAAATGGGAACAGGACATCAGCCCCAGCATTTT. It encodes CASSKMGTGHQPQHF.

As to this clone: Other DNA sequences in this specimen translate into the identical CDR3. The chain is built from TRBV28 and TRBJ2-7; 9 bases are a match to TRBD1. From germline, CDR1 is MDHEN and CDR2 SYDVKM. V shed 6 bases, J shed 3 bases, and the junction held 3 bases outside the gene matches. CDR3 size: 13 residues. For the CDR3, the DNA is TGTGCCAGCAGCCTGGGACAGGGCTACGAGCAGTACTTC. Amino acids: CASSLGQGYEQYF.

This clone was picked up one time. The chain employs TRBV5-4 and TRBJ2-7; 7 positions agree with TRBD1. The CDR3 runs to 15 residues. Germline trimming cut 4 bases from V and 3 bases from J; bases unmatched to any gene: 10. The V gene's germline CDR1 is SGHNT and CDR2 YYREEE (reference sequence). The CDR3 protein is CASSPRDRSSYEQYF. The CDR3 bases are TGTGCCAGCAGCCCCAGGGACAGATCAAGCTACGAGCAGTACTTC.